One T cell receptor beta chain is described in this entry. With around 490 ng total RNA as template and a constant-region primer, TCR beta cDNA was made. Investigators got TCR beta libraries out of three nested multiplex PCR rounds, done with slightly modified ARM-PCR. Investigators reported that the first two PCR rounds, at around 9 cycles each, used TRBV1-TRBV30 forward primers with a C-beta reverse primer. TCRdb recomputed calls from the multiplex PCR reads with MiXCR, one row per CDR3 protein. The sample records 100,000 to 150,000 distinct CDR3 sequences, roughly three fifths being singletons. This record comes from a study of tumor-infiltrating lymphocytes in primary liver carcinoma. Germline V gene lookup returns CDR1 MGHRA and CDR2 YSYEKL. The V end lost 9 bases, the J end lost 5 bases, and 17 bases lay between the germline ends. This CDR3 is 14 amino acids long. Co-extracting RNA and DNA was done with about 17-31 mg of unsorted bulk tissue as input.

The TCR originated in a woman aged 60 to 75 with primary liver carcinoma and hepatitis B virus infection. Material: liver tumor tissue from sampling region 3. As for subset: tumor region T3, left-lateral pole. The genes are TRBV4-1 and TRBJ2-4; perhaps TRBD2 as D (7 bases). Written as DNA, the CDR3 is TGCGCCAGGCAAAAGTGGGAGGGGGAAAACATTCAGTACTTC. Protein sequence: CARQKWEGENIQYF.